These 3 T cell receptor beta chains were sequenced from one sample in a study of T-cell memory formation after mild COVID-19. TCRdb processed the 5' RACE reads anew with MiXCR; each CDR3 protein has one entry. The top ten clones hold 22% of a sample with 250,000 to 350,000 distinct CDR3 sequences, 15% to 20% of them seen once. Sequencing was done on a sample of PBMCs or a T cell subset sorted from them (not recorded which). These receptors all stem from a young man who had mild COVID-19 (a few samples of this study predate the infection). Cell type and time point are not known.

This clonotype was observed a handful of times. The V call is TRBV6-1, the J call TRBJ1-6; 10 nucleotides agree with TRBD1. The CDR3 is made up of 20 amino acids. Per the germline V gene, CDR1 is MNHNS and CDR2 is SASEGT. J lost 3 bases, V lost 2 bases, and 13 bases had no gene match. CDR3 sequence (DNA): TGTGCCAGCAGTGAATGGGGGACAGGGGTAGAATCTTACTATAATTCACCCCTCCACTTT. This gives the protein CASSEWGTGVESYYNSPLHF.

This clonotype came up a few times. The rearrangement joins TRBV20-1 to TRBJ2-1, with TRBD2 matching 10 bases. CDR3 length: 12 amino acids. The V and J ends lost 2 bases and 13 bases, in that order; junction bases with no gene match: 5. Per germline, CDR1 DFQATT and CDR2 SNEGSKA (reference sequence). This CDR3 is CSARSSGGQQFF. CDR3 nucleotides: TGCAGTGCTAGATCTAGCGGGGGCCAACAGTTCTTC.

This clonotype has just a few counts. The rearrangement uses TRBV29-1 and TRBJ2-7; 10 positions match TRBD1. The CDR3 length is 14 residues. V lost 4 bases, J lost 2 bases, and 5 bases stayed unmatched. CDR1 and CDR2 from the germline V gene are SQVTM and ANQGSEA. For the CDR3, the DNA is TGCAGCGTTGTCACCGGGACAGGGGCCTACGAGCAGTACTTC. Its translation is CSVVTGTGAYEQYF.